Presented here are 24 T cell receptor beta chains from one specimen sequenced in a study of cytomegalovirus exposure and HLA in healthy donors. The study ran its PCR with 60 Vbeta and 13 Jbeta primers. Sequencing was performed with immunoSEQ multiplex PCR; in TCRdb, only in-frame clones are kept and a portion is missing. Found here are 280,000 or so clones, around 90% of them singletons; the top ten hold roughly 2.1%. The sequenced material came from PBMCs. The receptors derive from a woman younger than 30 in good health and CMV-seronegative.

The rearrangement links TRBV6-6 to TRBJ2-5; possible D gene TRBD1, 6 bases. The end of the DNA fits TRBJ2-7 better, so the J call may be wrong. The CDR3 covers 13 residues. The V gene's germline CDR1 is MNHNY and CDR2 SVGAGI (reference sequence). The chain's CDR3 is CASRSGQTYEQYF. The DNA of the CDR3 is TGTGCCAGCAGATCCGGACAGACCTACGAGCAGTACTTC.

V gene TRBV2 combines with J gene TRBJ1-6; D is possibly TRBD1 (5 bases). V was trimmed by 5 bases and J by 8 bases, leaving 10 bases between them. The CDR3 is 13 residues long. Germline V lookup: CDR1 SNHLY, CDR2 FYNNEI. The DNA for the CDR3 is TGTGCCAGCAGTAGGGGTTCGGATTCACCCCTCCACTTT. Translation gives CASSRGSDSPLHF.

The chain couples TRBV5-8 to TRBJ2-6; 7 bases are shared with TRBD2. The V gene end was trimmed by 4 bases and the J gene end by 2 bases; junction bases not matched to a gene: 3. Germline CDR1 reads SGHTS; CDR2 reads YDEGEE. The CDR3 runs 15 residues. The CDR3 region is CASSGRGAGANVLTF. CDR3 coding DNA: TGTGCCAGCAGCGGGAGGGGAGCTGGGGCCAACGTCCTGACTTTC.

The chain employs TRBV10-3 and TRBJ1-4; 9 bases match TRBD1. The CDR3 length is 14 residues. CDR1 is ENHRY, CDR2 SYGVKD, per germline. After removal of 10 bases from V and 5 bases from J, the junction contained 8 bases not matched to a gene. The CDR3 sequence is CASGEGTGNEKLFF. In DNA form, the CDR3 reads TGTGCCAGCGGGGAGGGGACAGGGAATGAAAAACTGTTTTTT.

Concerning this clone: Other nucleotide sequences in the sample specify the same CDR3. The J gene is TRBJ1-2, the V gene TRBV5-4; tentatively, D is TRBD1 (6 bases). The V gene lost 0 bases and the J gene lost 2 bases, with 11 bases spanning the gap. The CDR3 covers 15 residues. Per germline, CDR1 SGHNT and CDR2 YYREEE (reference sequence). As DNA, the CDR3 is TGTGCCAGCAGCTTGGGCTCGGGACAAAACTATGGCTACACCTTC. Its translation: CASSLGSGQNYGYTF.

On this clone itself: The junction departs from the called germline gene at one end, perhaps through a read error. The chain uses TRBV4-1 and TRBJ2-5; unclear D gene. CDR3 length: 15 amino acids. CDR1 is MGHRA and CDR2 is YSYEKL in the germline V gene. CDR3: CASSRGQDGIKTQYF. CDR3 DNA: TGTGCCAGCAGCCGCGGCCAAGATGGTATAAAGACCCAGTACTTC.

The chain carries TRBV6-5 and TRBJ2-1; tentatively, D is TRBD1 (6 bases). V lost 6 bases and J 0 bases, leaving 12 bases between the germline ends. Germline CDR1 reads MNHEY; CDR2 reads SVGAGI. The CDR3 has 15 residues. CDR3 nucleotide sequence: TGTGCCAGCAGACTCCAGACAGGCTCCTACAATGAGCAGTTCTTC. Encoded protein: CASRLQTGSYNEQFF.

With respect to this clone: Other DNA variants within this sample encode the same CDR3. The chain combines TRBV19 with TRBJ2-3, with TRBD1 matching over 8 bases. The junction had 8 bases not matched to a gene; V was cut back by 0 bases and J by 0 bases. Per germline, CDR1 LNHDA and CDR2 SQIVND (reference sequence). This CDR3 is 18 amino acids long. CDR3 nucleotides: TGTGCCAGTAGTATAGATCTACAGGGGGGATCTAGCACAGATACGCAGTATTTT. As protein: CASSIDLQGGSSTDTQYF. The whole variable domain, remainder taken from reference TRBV19 and TRBJ2-3, is DGGITQSPKYLFRKEGQNVTLSCEQNLNHDAMYWYRQDPGQGLRLIYYSQIVNDFQKGDIAEGYSVSREKKESFPLTVTSAQKNPTAFYLCASSIDLQGGSSTDTQYFGPGTRLTVL.

The V and J genes are TRBV11-2 and TRBJ2-7; 14 nucleotides line up with TRBD2. Germline V CDR1 and CDR2: SGHAT, FQNNGV. The trim removed 4 bases at V and 3 bases at J, leaving 8 bases unmatched. The CDR3 runs to 17 residues. CDR3 sequence: CASSSDGTSGGFYEQYF. DNA of the CDR3: TGTGCCAGCAGCTCCGACGGGACTAGCGGGGGATTCTACGAGCAGTACTTC.

This sequence joins TRBV30 and TRBJ1-5; no clear D gene. The CDR3 extends over 14 amino acids. V was trimmed by 1 base and J by 3 bases, leaving 10 bases between them. Per germline, CDR1 GTSNPN and CDR2 SVGIG (reference sequence). This CDR3 is CAWSGDKDNQPQHF. For the CDR3, the DNA is TGTGCCTGGAGTGGAGACAAGGACAATCAGCCCCAGCATTTT.

This chain joins TRBV4-1 and TRBJ2-3; 8 positions agree with TRBD2. V gave up 2 bases and J gave up 8 bases; unmatched junction bases: 12. Germline assignment: CDR1 MGHRA and CDR2 YSYEKL. CDR3 length: 16 residues. CDR3 amino acids: CASSQRTAGVISTQYF. CDR3 DNA: TGCGCCAGCAGCCAACGGACAGCGGGGGTTATAAGTACGCAGTATTTT.

This rearrangement joins TRBV6-1 to TRBJ1-5, with TRBD1 matching 8 bases. CDR3 length equals 17 residues. V was pared by 4 bases and J by 3 bases, with 11 bases of the junction left unmatched. Germline CDR1 reads MNHNS; CDR2 reads SASEGT. The CDR3 bases are TGTGCCAGCAGTGGGGAACAGGGGGGCCCCCCCAATCAGCCCCAGCATTTT. Translating it yields CASSGEQGGPPNQPQHF.

As regards this clone: A read error may produce the germline difference seen at one junction end. The CDR3 here is CASSPPPGMNTEAFF. Written as DNA, the CDR3 is TGTGCCAGCTCACCACCCCCAGGGATGAACACTGAAGCCTTCTTT. The rearrangement uses TRBV18 and TRBJ1-1; perhaps TRBD1 as D (5 bases). From germline, CDR1 is KGHSH and CDR2 LQKENI. The CDR3 runs 15 residues.

The V call is TRBV5-5, the J call TRBJ2-3, with 14 bases that match TRBD2. Trimming at V came to 2 bases and at J to 4 bases, leaving 6 bases not matched to a gene. Germline V gene lookup returns CDR1 SGHKS and CDR2 YYEKEE (reference sequence). The CDR3 totals 17 residues. This chain's CDR3 is CASSLTTSGGVADTQYF. The CDR3 nucleotides are TGTGCCAGCAGCTTAACGACTAGCGGGGGGGTGGCAGATACGCAGTATTTT. Full variable domain (remainder filled in from reference TRBV5-5 and TRBJ2-3): DAGVTQSPTHLIKTRGQQVTLRCSPISGHKSVSWYQQVLGQGPQFIFQYYEKEERGRGNFPDRFSARQFPNYSSELNVNALLLGDSALYLCASSLTTSGGVADTQYFGPGTRLTVL.

The chain is built from TRBV19 and TRBJ2-1; D may be TRBD2 (6 bases). The CDR3 covers 15 residues. With 8 bases removed from V and 8 bases from J, the gap between germline ends came to 22 bases. Germline V lookup: CDR1 LNHDA, CDR2 SQIVND (reference sequence). The CDR3 spells CASRLIELGGDEQFF. CDR3 nucleotides: TGTGCCAGTCGACTAATAGAACTCGGCGGGGATGAGCAGTTCTTC.

The genes are TRBV19 and TRBJ1-4, with no clear D. Germline loops: CDR1 LNHDA, CDR2 SQIVND (reference sequence). Trimming shortened V by 7 bases and J by 0 bases, and 12 bases separated the two germline ends. The CDR3 sequence is 15 residues long. The CDR3 DNA follows: TGTGCCAGTATCACGCGTGCCTCAACTAATGAAAAACTGTTTTTT. Translated, it gives CASITRASTNEKLFF.

The gene calls are TRBV9 and TRBJ2-1, with D tentatively TRBD1 (5 bases). The CDR3 extends over 13 amino acids. V was cut by 5 bases and J by 4 bases, with 10 bases left in between. CDR1 and CDR2 (germline): SGDLS, YYNGEE. CDR3 amino acids: CASSRRVYNEQFF. DNA for the CDR3: TGTGCCAGCAGTCGCAGGGTTTACAATGAGCAGTTCTTC.

This clone was seen a handful of times. This chain connects TRBV6-5 to TRBJ2-3; 8 bases map to TRBD1. In germline, CDR1 is MNHEY, CDR2 SVGAGI. The CDR3 loop spans 14 amino acids. Trimming at V came to 6 bases and at J to 1 base, leaving 3 bases not matched to a gene. The CDR3 reads CASSLQGGTDTQYF. DNA for the CDR3: TGTGCCAGCAGCCTACAGGGGGGCACAGATACGCAGTATTTT.

The rearrangement uses TRBV27 and TRBJ2-4; TRBD2 matches 9 bases. The CDR3 covers 18 residues. From germline, CDR1 is MNHEY and CDR2 SMNVEV (reference sequence). V trimming: 1 base; J trimming: 0 bases; junction bases outside the gene matches: 7. Here the CDR3 reads CASSLWSSGEQAKNIQYF. CDR3 coding DNA: TGTGCCAGCAGTTTATGGTCTAGCGGGGAACAAGCCAAAAACATTCAGTACTTC.

This sequence joins TRBV10-3 and TRBJ2-1; 14 bases are shared with TRBD2. CDR1 is ENHRY, CDR2 SYGVKD, per germline. Unmatched junction bases numbered 13, after V lost 10 bases and J lost 5 bases. The length of the CDR3 is 17 residues. CDR3 residues: CATWTSGGPRADNEQFF. CDR3 coding DNA: TGTGCCACCTGGACTAGCGGGGGGCCACGGGCTGACAATGAGCAGTTCTTC.

V gene TRBV18 combines with J gene TRBJ2-5; no clear D gene. V gave up 2 bases and J gave up 5 bases, with 12 bases separating them. CDR1 KGHSH and CDR2 LQKENI come from the germline V gene. The CDR3 contains 14 residues. Here the CDR3 DNA reads TGTGCCAGCTCACCATATCCGAGGTCGGAGACCCAGTACTTC. Its protein is CASSPYPRSETQYF.

With respect to this clone: Within the sample, other DNA sequences also encode this same CDR3. The V call is TRBV5-4, the J call TRBJ1-1; TRBD1 aligns across 7 bases. V lost 4 bases to trimming and J lost 1 base; unmatched junction nucleotides: 4. This CDR3 region has 14 residues. CDR1 and CDR2 (germline): SGHNT, YYREEE (reference sequence). The CDR3, as DNA: TGTGCCAGCAGCCCGGGACAGTCGAACACTGAAGCTTTCTTT. Translating gives CASSPGQSNTEAFF. Based on the CDR3 plus reference TRBV5-4 and TRBJ1-1, the full variable domain is ETGVTQSPTHLIKTRGQQVTLRCSSQSGHNTVSWYQQALGQGPQFIFQYYREEENGRGNFPPRFSGLQFPNYSSELNVNALELDDSALYLCASSPGQSNTEAFFGQGTRLTVV.

CDR3 bases: TGCGCCAGCAGCTTGGGGCCCCGGGGGACGAACACTGAAGCTTTCTTT. This translates into CASSLGPRGTNTEAFF. The chain links TRBV5-1 to TRBJ1-1; tentative D call: TRBD1 (5 bases). CDR3 length equals 16 residues. V dropped 0 bases and J dropped 1 base, with 13 bases sitting between them. CDR1 SGHRS and CDR2 YFSETQ come from the germline V gene.

This clone was counted between two and nine times. The rearrangement joins TRBV14 to TRBJ1-1; D is unresolved. V gave up 1 base and J gave up 2 bases, with 20 bases separating them. The CDR3 extends over 18 amino acids. Germline-derived CDR1 and CDR2 are SGHDN and FVKESK. For the CDR3, the DNA is TGTGCCAGCAGCCAAGCAATCCCTTGGGCAGAACGAAACACTGAAGCTTTCTTT. Protein sequence: CASSQAIPWAERNTEAFF.